The 17 T cell receptor beta chains listed next were all sequenced from one sample in a study of beta chain features in type 1 diabetes (dated by TCRdb to about 2018). Which antigens these TCRs recognize remains unknown. Preparation of the library involved the immunoSEQ multiplex PCR assay. All of the isolated RNA was reverse transcribed with the High Capacity cDNA Reverse Transcription Kit, so expressed TCRB transcripts were sequenced. TCRdb took over this immuneACCESS table, retaining in-frame rearrangements with V and J assigned. Such tables are incomplete; in checked studies, under half of the missing clones stem from an unresolved V gene, and the remainder is unexplained. The sample includes 630,000 or so clones, with over 12% observed a single time. The ten largest clones add up to 0.035% to 0.045% of the sample. The research as a whole found: In all four CD4+ subsets, TCRB CDR3 length was moderately but significantly shorter in type 1 diabetes patients.

Source material: naive CD4+ T cells from blood. The cell subset or site label on this specimen signifies: true naive CD4+ T cells. Receptors were obtained from a man aged 18 to 30 with type 1 diabetes.

This clone has just a few counts. V usage is TRBV7-9 and J usage is TRBJ2-7, with 7 bases fitting TRBD1. This CDR3 comprises 11 residues. Looked up from germline, CDR1 is SEHNR and CDR2 is FQNEAQ (reference sequence). With V trimmed by 4 bases and J by 9 bases, 3 bases remained unmatched. Here the CDR3 reads CASSYRGSQYF. In DNA form, the CDR3 reads TGTGCCAGCAGCTACAGGGGATCGCAGTACTTC.

This clone was counted only a few times. The V call is TRBV10-3, the J call TRBJ2-1; 9 bases map to TRBD1. J was trimmed by 9 bases and V by 3 bases; bases with no gene match: 6. CDR1 and CDR2 from the germline V gene are ENHRY and SYGVKD. CDR3 length: 14 residues. This CDR3 reads CAISDGDRDAEQFF. The CDR3 DNA follows: TGTGCCATCAGTGATGGGGACAGGGACGCTGAGCAGTTCTTC.

The CDR3 region has the DNA TGTGCCAGCAGGCTAGAGGTCACAGATACGCAGTATTTT. Protein: CASRLEVTDTQYF. The V call is TRBV2, the J call TRBJ2-3, with D hard to call. From germline, CDR1 is SNHLY and CDR2 FYNNEI. V lost 6 bases and J lost 2, with 9 bases in between. The CDR3 has 13 amino acids.

The chain's CDR3 is CAWSISGAEAFF. DNA of the CDR3: TGTGCCTGGAGTATAAGTGGGGCCGAAGCTTTCTTT. The chain joins TRBV30 to TRBJ1-1; possibly TRBD1 for D (5 bases). In germline, CDR1 is GTSNPN, CDR2 SVGIG (reference sequence). The CDR3 runs to 12 residues. The V end lost 2 bases, the J end lost 8 bases, and 12 bases lay between the germline ends.

The gene calls are TRBV6-5 and TRBJ2-7; D may be TRBD1 (6 bases). The CDR3 extends over 14 amino acids. V was clipped by 1 base and J by 2 bases, with 9 bases between them. The germline V gene has CDR1 MNHEY and CDR2 SVGAGI. The CDR3 bases are TGTGCCAGCAGTTACTTCAGGGGAACCTACGAGCAGTACTTC. Translation gives CASSYFRGTYEQYF.

This clone was seen a few times. This rearrangement joins TRBV9 to TRBJ2-2; perhaps D is TRBD1 or TRBD2 (5 bases each). Germline assignment: CDR1 SGDLS and CDR2 YYNGEE. The V end lost 0 bases, the J end lost 6 bases, and 9 bases lay between the germline ends. The length of the CDR3 is 14 residues. The DNA of the CDR3 is TGTGCCAGCAGCGTAGAAGGGGACCCCGGGGAGCTGTTTTTT. Translating gives CASSVEGDPGELFF.

The gene calls are TRBV4-2 and TRBJ2-5; TRBD1 might be the D (6 bases). The V gene lost 2 bases and the J gene lost 5 bases, with 9 bases spanning the gap. CDR1 is LGHNA, CDR2 YNFKEQ, per germline. This CDR3 has 13 residues. CDR3 sequence: CASSQQGSETQYF. In DNA, the CDR3 is TGTGCCAGCAGCCAACAGGGGTCGGAGACCCAGTACTTC.

The chain uses TRBV5-1 and TRBJ2-1; the match to TRBD1 covers 8 bases. The CDR3 is 16 amino acids. V lost 6 bases, J lost 8 bases, and 16 bases stayed unmatched. Germline loops: CDR1 SGHRS, CDR2 YFSETQ. The CDR3 DNA reads as TGCGCCAGCACCAGCGGCGTTTCACAGGGGGGCTATGAGCAGTTCTTC. Its protein product is CASTSGVSQGGYEQFF. The variable domain in full, completed from reference TRBV5-1 and TRBJ2-1, reads KAGVTQTPRYLIKTRGQQVTLSCSPISGHRSVSWYQQTPGQGLQFLFEYFSETQRNKGNFPGRFSGRQFSNSRSEMNVSTLELGDSALYLCASTSGVSQGGYEQFFGPGTRLTVL.

This clone has only a few counts. The chain couples TRBV5-4 to TRBJ1-2; TRBD1 aligns across 10 bases. The germline V gene has CDR1 SGHNT and CDR2 YYREEE (reference sequence). The CDR3 runs to 16 residues. The V and J ends lost 4 bases and 2 bases, in that order; junction bases with no gene match: 8. The CDR3 loop is CASSPSGTGANYGYTF. The CDR3 region has the DNA TGTGCCAGCAGCCCATCCGGGACAGGGGCAAACTATGGCTACACCTTC. The entire variable domain, with the rest obtained from reference TRBV5-4 and TRBJ1-2, is as follows: ETGVTQSPTHLIKTRGQQVTLRCSSQSGHNTVSWYQQALGQGPQFIFQYYREEENGRGNFPPRFSGLQFPNYSSELNVNALELDDSALYLCASSPSGTGANYGYTFGSGTRLTVV.

This clone showed up just a few times. The V and J genes are TRBV7-2 and TRBJ2-4; 9 bases match TRBD2. Germline CDR1 and CDR2: SGHTA and FQGNSA. Trimming at V came to 1 base and at J to 7 bases, leaving 11 bases not matched to a gene. The CDR3 length is 17 residues. CDR3 protein: CASSLEPRAGGGNIQYF. The CDR3 coding sequence is TGTGCCAGCAGCTTAGAACCTCGGGCGGGAGGGGGCAACATTCAGTACTTC.

The chain couples TRBV5-1 to TRBJ2-7, with D possibly being TRBD2 (5 bases). CDR1 and CDR2 (germline): SGHRS, YFSETQ. CDR3 size: 14 residues. Deletions cut 6 bases from V and 1 base from J, with 14 bases between. The CDR3 DNA is TGCGCCAGCACCTCGGGGTCTCTTTCCTACGAGCAGTACTTC. Protein product: CASTSGSLSYEQYF. Full variable domain (rest looked up from reference TRBV5-1 and TRBJ2-7): KAGVTQTPRYLIKTRGQQVTLSCSPISGHRSVSWYQQTPGQGLQFLFEYFSETQRNKGNFPGRFSGRQFSNSRSEMNVSTLELGDSALYLCASTSGSLSYEQYFGPGTRLTVT.

The chain recombines TRBV11-1 with TRBJ2-1, with TRBD2 matching over 12 bases. CDR1 and CDR2 (germline): SGHAT, FQDESV (reference sequence). V lost 5 bases to trimming and J lost 8 bases; unmatched junction nucleotides: 13. This CDR3 contains 17 residues. CDR3 bases: TGTGCCAGCAGCGGCCTGGGACTAGCGGGCGAGAAGCATGAGCAGTTCTTC. It translates to CASSGLGLAGEKHEQFF.

The chain recombines TRBV28 with TRBJ1-1; a possible D gene is TRBD1 (5 bases). The CDR3 sequence is 14 residues long. V dropped 5 bases and J dropped 7 bases, with 17 bases sitting between them. Germline V gene sequence: CDR1 MDHEN, CDR2 SYDVKM. This chain's CDR3 is CASSPPHRSYEAFF. The DNA for the CDR3 is TGTGCCAGCAGTCCCCCCCACAGGTCCTATGAAGCTTTCTTT.

The chain carries TRBV29-1 and TRBJ2-5; 8 bases line up with TRBD1. The V segment lost 1 base and the J segment 4 bases; nucleotides outside the gene matches: 11. CDR1 and CDR2 from the germline V gene are SQVTM and ANQGSEA. This CDR3 is built from 16 residues. CDR3 loop: CSVEGGQGIRAETQYF. CDR3 nucleotides: TGCAGCGTTGAAGGCGGACAGGGAATAAGGGCAGAGACCCAGTACTTC.

This clone showed up just a few times. The chain has TRBV28 and TRBJ1-2; tentatively, D is TRBD1 (6 bases). CDR1 is MDHEN and CDR2 is SYDVKM in the germline V gene. The CDR3 length is 12 residues. Deletions cut 9 bases from V and 2 bases from J, with 10 bases between. CDR3 sequence (DNA): TGTGCCAGTACCGGACAGAACTATGGCTACACCTTC. Its protein is CASTGQNYGYTF.

The chain carries TRBV2 and TRBJ2-1, with D possibly matching TRBD2 (7 bases). Deletions cut 5 bases from V and 6 bases from J, with 26 bases between. The CDR3 extends over 18 amino acids. CDR1 is SNHLY, CDR2 FYNNEI, per germline. The CDR3 loop is CASSHHERGGRLSNEQFF. The CDR3 DNA reads TGTGCCAGCAGTCATCATGAAAGGGGGGGTAGGTTGAGCAATGAGCAGTTCTTC.

In its sample, this clone was seen a few times. This specimen includes other DNA sequences encoding the same CDR3. CDR3 nucleotides: TGTGCCAGCAGTTACGGGACAGGGAATGGCTACACCTTC. Its translation is CASSYGTGNGYTF. The J gene is TRBJ1-2, the V gene TRBV6-5, with 9 bases lining up with TRBD1. J gave up 6 bases and V 2 bases, and 1 base lay outside the gene matches. Germline V gives CDR1 MNHEY, CDR2 SVGAGI. The length of the CDR3 is 13 residues.